The clone carrying this T cell receptor (beta chain) turned up a few times. V lost 5 bases, J lost 0 bases, and 2 bases stayed unmatched. Germline assignment: CDR1 GTSNPN and CDR2 SVGIG (reference sequence). The CDR3 consists of 14 residues. The data originate from a study of blood T cell repertoires in COVID-19. At the level of the study: Spain, Italy and the United States supplied samples that represented acute and convalescent COVID-19. Sources were T cells, B-cell-depleted T cells, or PBMCs; the material itself was cDNA or gDNA.

Repertoires were generated with immunoSEQ multiplex PCR, while TCRdb's copy carries only in-frame clones and drops some. The sample has about 71,000 clones, more than 65% seen once. The sequence was obtained from a woman older than 75 with active or convalescent COVID-19. V gene TRBV30 combines with J gene TRBJ1-3; 9 bases agree with TRBD1. The sequenced material came from peripheral blood. The CDR3 DNA is TGTGCCTGGGGGACAGGGCGCTCTGGAAACACCATATATTTT. Residues: CAWGTGRSGNTIYF.